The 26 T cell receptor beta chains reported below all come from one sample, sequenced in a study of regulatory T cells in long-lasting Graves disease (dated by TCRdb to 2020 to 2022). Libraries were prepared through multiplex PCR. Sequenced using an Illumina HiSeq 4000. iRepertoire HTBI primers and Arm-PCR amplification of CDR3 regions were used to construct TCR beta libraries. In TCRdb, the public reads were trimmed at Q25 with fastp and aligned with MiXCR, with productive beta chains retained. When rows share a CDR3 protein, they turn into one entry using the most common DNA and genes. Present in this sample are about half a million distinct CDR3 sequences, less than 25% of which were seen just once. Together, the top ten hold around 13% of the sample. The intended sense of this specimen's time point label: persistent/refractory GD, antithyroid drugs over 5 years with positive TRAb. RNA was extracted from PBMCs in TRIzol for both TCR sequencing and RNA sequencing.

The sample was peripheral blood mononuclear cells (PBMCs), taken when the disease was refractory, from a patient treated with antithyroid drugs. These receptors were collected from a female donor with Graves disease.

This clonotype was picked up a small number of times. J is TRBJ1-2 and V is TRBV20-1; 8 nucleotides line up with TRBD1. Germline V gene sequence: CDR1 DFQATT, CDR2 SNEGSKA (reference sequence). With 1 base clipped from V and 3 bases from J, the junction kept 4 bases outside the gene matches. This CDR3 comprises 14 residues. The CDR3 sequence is CSARVVDRDYGYTF. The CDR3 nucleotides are TGCAGTGCTAGAGTAGTGGACAGGGACTATGGCTACACCTTC.

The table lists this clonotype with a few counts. This CDR3 is CSAPMNRGNTEAFF. CDR3 coding DNA: TGCAGTGCACCTATGAACAGGGGGAACACTGAAGCTTTCTTT. This chain joins TRBV20-1 and TRBJ1-1; 7 bases match TRBD1. The V and J ends lost 6 bases and 1 base, in that order; junction bases with no gene match: 8. The germline CDR1 and CDR2 sequences are DFQATT and SNEGSKA (reference sequence). CDR3 length: 14 residues.

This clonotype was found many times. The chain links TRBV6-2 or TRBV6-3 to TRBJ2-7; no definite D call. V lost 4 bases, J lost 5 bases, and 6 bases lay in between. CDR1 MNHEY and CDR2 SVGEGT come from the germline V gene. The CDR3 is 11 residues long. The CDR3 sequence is CASSSYNEQYF. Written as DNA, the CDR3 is TGTGCCAGCAGTTCCTACAACGAGCAGTACTTC.

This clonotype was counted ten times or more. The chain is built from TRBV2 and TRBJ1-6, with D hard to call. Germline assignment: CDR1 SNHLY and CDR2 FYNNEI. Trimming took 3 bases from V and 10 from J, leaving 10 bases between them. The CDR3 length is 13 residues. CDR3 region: CASSDGLRSPLHF. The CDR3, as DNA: TGTGCCAGCAGTGACGGACTACGGTCACCCCTCCACTTT.

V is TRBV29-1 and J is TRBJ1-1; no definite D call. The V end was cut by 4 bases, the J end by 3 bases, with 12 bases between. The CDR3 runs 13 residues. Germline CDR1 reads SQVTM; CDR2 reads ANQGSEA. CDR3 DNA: TGCAGCGTTGTCTCGGAGGGATACACTGAAGCTTTCTTT. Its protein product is CSVVSEGYTEAFF. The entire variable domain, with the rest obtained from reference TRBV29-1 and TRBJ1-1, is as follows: SAVISQKPSRDICQRGTSLTIQCQVDSQVTMMFWYRQQPGQSLTLIATANQGSEATYESGFVIDKFPISRPNLTFSTLTVSNMSPEDSSIYLCSVVSEGYTEAFFGQGTRLTVV.

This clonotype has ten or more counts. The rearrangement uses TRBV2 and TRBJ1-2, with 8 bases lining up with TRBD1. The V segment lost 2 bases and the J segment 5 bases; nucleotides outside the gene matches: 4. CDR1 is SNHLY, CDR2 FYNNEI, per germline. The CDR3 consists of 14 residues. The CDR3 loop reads CASSEQGASYGYTF. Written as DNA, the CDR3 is TGTGCCAGCAGTGAACAGGGGGCGAGTTATGGCTACACCTTC.

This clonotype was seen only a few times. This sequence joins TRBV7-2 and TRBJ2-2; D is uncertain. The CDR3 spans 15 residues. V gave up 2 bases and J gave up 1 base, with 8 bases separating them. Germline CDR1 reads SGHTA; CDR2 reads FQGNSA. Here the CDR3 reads CASSLTTQNTGELFF. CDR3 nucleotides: TGTGCCAGCAGCTTAACTACCCAGAACACCGGGGAGCTGTTTTTT.

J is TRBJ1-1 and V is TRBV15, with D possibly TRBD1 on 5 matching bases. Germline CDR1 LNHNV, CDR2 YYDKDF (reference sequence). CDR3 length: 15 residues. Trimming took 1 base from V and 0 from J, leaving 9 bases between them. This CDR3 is CATSRGETVNTEAFF. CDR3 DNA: TGTGCCACCAGCAGAGGGGAGACAGTGAACACTGAAGCTTTCTTT.

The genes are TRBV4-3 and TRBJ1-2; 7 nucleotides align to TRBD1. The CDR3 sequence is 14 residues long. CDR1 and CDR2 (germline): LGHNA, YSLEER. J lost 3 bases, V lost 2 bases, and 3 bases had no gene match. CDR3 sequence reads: CASSQYTGDYGYTF. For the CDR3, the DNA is TGCGCCAGCAGCCAATATACAGGGGACTATGGCTACACCTTC.

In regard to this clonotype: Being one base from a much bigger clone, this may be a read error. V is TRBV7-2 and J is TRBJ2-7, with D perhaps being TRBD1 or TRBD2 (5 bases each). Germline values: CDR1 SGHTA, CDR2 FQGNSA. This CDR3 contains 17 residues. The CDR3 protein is CASSLETPGRAAYEQHF. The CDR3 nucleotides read TGTGCCAGCAGCTTAGAAACTCCGGGGCGGGCCGCCTACGAGCAGCACTTC.

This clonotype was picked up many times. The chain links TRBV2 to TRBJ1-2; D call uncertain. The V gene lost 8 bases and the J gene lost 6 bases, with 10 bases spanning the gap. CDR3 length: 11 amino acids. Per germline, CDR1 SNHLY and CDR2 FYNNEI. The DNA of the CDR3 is TGTGCCAGCGGTCGGAGGGATGGCTACACCTTC. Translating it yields CASGRRDGYTF.

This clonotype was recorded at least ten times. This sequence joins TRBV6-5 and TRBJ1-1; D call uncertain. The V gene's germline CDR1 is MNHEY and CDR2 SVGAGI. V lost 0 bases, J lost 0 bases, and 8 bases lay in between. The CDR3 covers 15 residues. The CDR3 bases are TGTGCCAGCAGTTACTCGAACAGATTGAACACTGAAGCTTTCTTT. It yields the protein CASSYSNRLNTEAFF.

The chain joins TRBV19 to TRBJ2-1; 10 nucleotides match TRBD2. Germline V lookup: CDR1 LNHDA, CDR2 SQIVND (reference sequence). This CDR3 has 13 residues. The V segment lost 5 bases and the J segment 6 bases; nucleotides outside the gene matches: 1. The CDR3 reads CASSPSGSNEQFF. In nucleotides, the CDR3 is TGTGCCAGTAGTCCTAGCGGGAGCAATGAGCAGTTCTTC.

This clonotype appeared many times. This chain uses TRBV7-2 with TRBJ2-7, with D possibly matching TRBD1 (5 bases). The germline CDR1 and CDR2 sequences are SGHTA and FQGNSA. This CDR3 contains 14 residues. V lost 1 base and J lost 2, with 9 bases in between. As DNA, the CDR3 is TGTGCCAGCAGCTTAGGAAGACAGACCTACGAGCAGTACTTC. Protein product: CASSLGRQTYEQYF.

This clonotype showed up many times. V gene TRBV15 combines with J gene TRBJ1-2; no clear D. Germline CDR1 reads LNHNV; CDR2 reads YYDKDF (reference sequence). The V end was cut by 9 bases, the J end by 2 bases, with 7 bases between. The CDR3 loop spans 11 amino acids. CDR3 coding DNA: TGTGCCACAGGGAAGAACTATGGCTACACCTTC. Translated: CATGKNYGYTF.

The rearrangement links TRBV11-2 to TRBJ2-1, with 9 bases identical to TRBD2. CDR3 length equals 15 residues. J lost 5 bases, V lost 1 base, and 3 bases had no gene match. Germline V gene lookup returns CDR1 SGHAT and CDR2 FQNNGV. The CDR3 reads CASSLGAGGDNEQFF. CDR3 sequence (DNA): TGTGCCAGCAGCTTAGGAGCGGGAGGTGACAATGAGCAGTTCTTC.

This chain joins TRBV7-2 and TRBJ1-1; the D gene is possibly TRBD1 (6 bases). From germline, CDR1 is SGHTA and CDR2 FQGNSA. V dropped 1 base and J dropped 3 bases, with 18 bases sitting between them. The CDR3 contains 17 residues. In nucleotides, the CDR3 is TGTGCCAGCAGCTTAGTAGTTCGCCAGGGGCGGGACACTGAAGCTTTCTTT. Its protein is CASSLVVRQGRDTEAFF.

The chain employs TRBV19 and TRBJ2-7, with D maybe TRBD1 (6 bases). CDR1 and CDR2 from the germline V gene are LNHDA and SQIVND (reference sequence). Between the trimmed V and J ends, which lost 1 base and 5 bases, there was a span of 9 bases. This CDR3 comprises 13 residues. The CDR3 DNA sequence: TGTGCCAGTAGTATAGTTCAGGGGAACGAGCAGTACTTC. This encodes CASSIVQGNEQYF.

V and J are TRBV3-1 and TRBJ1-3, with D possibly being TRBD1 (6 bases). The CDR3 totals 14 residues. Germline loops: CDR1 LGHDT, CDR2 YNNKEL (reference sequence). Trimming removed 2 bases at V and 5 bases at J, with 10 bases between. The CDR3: CASSQHDRRNTIYF. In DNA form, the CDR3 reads TGTGCCAGCAGCCAACACGACAGGAGAAACACCATATATTTT. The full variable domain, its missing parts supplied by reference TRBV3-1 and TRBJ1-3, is DTAVSQTPKYLVTQMGNDKSIKCEQNLGHDTMYWYKQDSKKFLKIMFSYNNKELIINETVPNRFSPKSPDKAHLNLHINSLELGDSAVYFCASSQHDRRNTIYFGEGSWLTVV.

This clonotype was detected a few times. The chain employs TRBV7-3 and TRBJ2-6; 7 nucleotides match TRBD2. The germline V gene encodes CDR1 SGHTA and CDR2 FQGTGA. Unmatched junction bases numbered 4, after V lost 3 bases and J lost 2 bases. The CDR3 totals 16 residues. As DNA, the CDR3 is TGTGCCAGCAGCTTCGGGGGGAACCCTGGGGCCAACGTCCTGACTTTC. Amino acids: CASSFGGNPGANVLTF.

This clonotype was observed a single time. The CDR3 bases are TGTGCCAGCAGCGGTGGTTCAGGGATTAATCAGCCCCAGCATTTT. Its protein is CASSGGSGINQPQHF. The genes are TRBV3-1 and TRBJ1-5; D possibly corresponds to TRBD1 (5 bases). This CDR3 contains 15 residues. V was trimmed by 5 bases and J by 4 bases, leaving 15 bases between them. CDR1 LGHDT and CDR2 YNNKEL come from the germline V gene (reference sequence).

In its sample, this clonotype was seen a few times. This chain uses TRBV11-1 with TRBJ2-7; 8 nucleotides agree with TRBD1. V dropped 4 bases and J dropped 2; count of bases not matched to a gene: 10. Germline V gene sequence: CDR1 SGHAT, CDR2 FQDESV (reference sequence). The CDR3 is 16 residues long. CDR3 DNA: TGTGCCAGCAGCTCCATACCCGGACAGGGCCCCTACGAGCAGTACTTC. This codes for CASSSIPGQGPYEQYF. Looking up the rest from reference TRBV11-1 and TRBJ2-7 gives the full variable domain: EAEVAQSPRYKITEKSQAVAFWCDPISGHATLYWYRQILGQGPELLVQFQDESVVDDSQLPKDRFSAERLKGVDSTLKIQPAELGDSAMYLCASSSIPGQGPYEQYFGPGTRLTVT.

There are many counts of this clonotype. The CDR3 DNA reads TGTGCCAGCAGCCTCAGACTAGCGGGGACCGGGGAGCTGTTTTTT. This sequence encodes CASSLRLAGTGELFF. The chain recombines TRBV7-2 with TRBJ2-2; 11 positions match TRBD2. Trimming removed 5 bases from V and 5 bases from J; junction bases left unmatched: 4. The CDR3 extends over 15 amino acids. Germline lookup yields CDR1 SGHTA and CDR2 FQGNSA.

CDR3 coding DNA: TGTGCCAGCAGGGCCGGGTACAGGGATCAGCCCCAGCATTTT. Translation gives CASRAGYRDQPQHF. The genes are TRBV6-1 and TRBJ1-5; TRBD1 is a possible D gene (6 bases). The germline CDR1 and CDR2 sequences are MNHNS and SASEGT. The CDR3 is 14 amino acids. Deletions cut 6 bases from V and 5 bases from J, with 14 bases between.

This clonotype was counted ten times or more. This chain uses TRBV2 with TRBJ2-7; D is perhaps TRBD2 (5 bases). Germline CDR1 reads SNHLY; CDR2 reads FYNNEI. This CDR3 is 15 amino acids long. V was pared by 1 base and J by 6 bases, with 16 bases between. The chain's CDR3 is CASSEGTEGTGEQYF. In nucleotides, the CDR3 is TGTGCCAGCAGTGAAGGCACCGAGGGAACGGGCGAGCAGTACTTC.

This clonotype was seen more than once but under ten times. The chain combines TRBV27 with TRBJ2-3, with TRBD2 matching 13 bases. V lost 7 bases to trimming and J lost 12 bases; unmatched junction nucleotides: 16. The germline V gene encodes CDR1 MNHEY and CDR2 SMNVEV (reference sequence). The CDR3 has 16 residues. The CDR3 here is CASTPLGTSGADNQYF. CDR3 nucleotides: TGTGCCAGCACCCCACTCGGGACTAGCGGGGCTGATAATCAGTATTTT.